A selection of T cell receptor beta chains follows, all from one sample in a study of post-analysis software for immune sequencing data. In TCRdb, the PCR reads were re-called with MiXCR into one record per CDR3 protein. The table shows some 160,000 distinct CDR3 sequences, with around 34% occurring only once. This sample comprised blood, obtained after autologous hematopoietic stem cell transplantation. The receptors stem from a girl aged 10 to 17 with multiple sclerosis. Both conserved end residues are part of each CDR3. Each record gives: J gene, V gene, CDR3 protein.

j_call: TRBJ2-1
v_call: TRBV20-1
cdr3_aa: CSARDIAGVRLDEQFF

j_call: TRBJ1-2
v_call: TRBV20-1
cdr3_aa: CSASKGHGYTF

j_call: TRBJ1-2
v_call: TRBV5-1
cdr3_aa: CASSLEGPGGYGYTF

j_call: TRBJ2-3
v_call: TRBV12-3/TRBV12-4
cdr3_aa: CASRRLEPSTDTQYF

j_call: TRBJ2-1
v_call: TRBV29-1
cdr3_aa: CSVEDWEQLHPYNEQFF

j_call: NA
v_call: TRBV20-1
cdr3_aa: CSAPEVGVNSYNEQYF

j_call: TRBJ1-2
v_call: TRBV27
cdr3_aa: CASTLLPQTGSGYTF

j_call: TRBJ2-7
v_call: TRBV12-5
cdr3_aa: CASGARIHPSYEQYF

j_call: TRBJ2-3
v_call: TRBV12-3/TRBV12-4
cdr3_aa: CASSTGLLDTQYF

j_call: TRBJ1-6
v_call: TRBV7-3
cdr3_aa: CASSRGRNNSPLHF

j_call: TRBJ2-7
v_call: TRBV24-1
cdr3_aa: CATSDSGTSAYEQYF

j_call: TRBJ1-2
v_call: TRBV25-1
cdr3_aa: CASTTGLNGYTF